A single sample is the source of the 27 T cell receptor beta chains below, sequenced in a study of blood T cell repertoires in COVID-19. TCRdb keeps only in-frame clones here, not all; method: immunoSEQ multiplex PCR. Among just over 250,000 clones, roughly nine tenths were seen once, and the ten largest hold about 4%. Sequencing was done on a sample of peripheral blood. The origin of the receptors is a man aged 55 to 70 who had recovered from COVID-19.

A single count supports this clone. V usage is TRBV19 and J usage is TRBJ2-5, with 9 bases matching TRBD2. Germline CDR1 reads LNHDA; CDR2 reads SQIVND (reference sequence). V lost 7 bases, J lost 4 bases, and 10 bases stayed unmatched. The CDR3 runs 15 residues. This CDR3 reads CASTSVAGVRETQYF. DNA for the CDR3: TGTGCCAGTACCTCAGTAGCGGGGGTTCGAGAGACCCAGTACTTC. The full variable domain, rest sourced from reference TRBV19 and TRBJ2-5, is DGGITQSPKYLFRKEGQNVTLSCEQNLNHDAMYWYRQDPGQGLRLIYYSQIVNDFQKGDIAEGYSVSREKKESFPLTVTSAQKNPTAFYLCASTSVAGVRETQYFGPGTRLLVL.

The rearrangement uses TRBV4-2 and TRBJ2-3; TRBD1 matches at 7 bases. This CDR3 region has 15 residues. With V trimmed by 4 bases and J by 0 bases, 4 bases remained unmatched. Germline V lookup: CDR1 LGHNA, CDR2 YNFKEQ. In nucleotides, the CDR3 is TGTGCCAGCAGCCCAGGACAGGTTAGCACAGATACGCAGTATTTT. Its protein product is CASSPGQVSTDTQYF.

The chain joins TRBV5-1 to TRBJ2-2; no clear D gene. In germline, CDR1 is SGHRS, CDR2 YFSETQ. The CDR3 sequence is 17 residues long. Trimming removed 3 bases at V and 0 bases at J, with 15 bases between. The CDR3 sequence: CASSSGAANANTGELFF. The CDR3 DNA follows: TGCGCCAGCAGCTCTGGAGCAGCCAACGCGAACACCGGGGAGCTGTTTTTT.

CDR3 coding DNA: TGTGCCAGCAGTGACCGCCGGGATCCCTCCGGGTATGGCTACACCTTC. It yields the protein CASSDRRDPSGYGYTF. The J gene is TRBJ1-2, the V gene TRBV6-4; D uncertain. Between the trimmed V and J ends, which lost 2 bases and 5 bases, there was a span of 18 bases. CDR3 size: 16 residues. Germline V gene lookup returns CDR1 MRHNA and CDR2 SNTAGT.

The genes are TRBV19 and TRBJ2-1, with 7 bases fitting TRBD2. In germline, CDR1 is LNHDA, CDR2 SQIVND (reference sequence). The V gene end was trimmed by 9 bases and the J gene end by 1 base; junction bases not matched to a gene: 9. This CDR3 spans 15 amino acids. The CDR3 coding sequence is TGTGCCAGCAATTGGCGGCGGGGGTCCTACAATGAGCAGTTCTTC. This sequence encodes CASNWRRGSYNEQFF.

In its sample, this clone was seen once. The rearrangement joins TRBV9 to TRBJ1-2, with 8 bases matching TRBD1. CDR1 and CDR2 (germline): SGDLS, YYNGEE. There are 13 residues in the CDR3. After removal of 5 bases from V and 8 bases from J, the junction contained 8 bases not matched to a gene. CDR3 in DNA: TGTGCCAGCAGGGGACGGGACAGGATAGGCTACACCTTC. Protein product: CASRGRDRIGYTF.

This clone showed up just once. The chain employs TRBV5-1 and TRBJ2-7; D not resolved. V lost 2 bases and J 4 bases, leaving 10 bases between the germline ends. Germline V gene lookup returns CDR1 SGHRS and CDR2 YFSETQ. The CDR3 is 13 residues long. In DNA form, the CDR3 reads TGCGCCAGCAGCTTCGGCGGATATTACGAGCAGTACTTC. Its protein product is CASSFGGYYEQYF.

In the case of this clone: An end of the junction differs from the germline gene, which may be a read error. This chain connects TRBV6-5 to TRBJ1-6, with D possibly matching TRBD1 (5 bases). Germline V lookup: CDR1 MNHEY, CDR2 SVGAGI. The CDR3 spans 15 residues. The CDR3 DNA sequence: TGTGCCAGCAGTTACACGACAGCCTACAATTCACCCCTCCACTTT. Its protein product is CASSYTTAYNSPLHF.

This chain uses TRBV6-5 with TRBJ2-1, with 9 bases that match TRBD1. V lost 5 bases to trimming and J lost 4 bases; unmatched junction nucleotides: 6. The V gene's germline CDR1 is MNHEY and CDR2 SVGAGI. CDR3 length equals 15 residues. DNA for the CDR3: TGTGCCAGCAGTCCCGGGACAGGGTCTTACAATGAGCAGTTCTTC. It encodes CASSPGTGSYNEQFF.

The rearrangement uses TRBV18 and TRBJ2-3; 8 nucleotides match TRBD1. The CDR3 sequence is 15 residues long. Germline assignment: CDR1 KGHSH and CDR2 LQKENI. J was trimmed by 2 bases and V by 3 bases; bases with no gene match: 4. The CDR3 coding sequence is TGTGCCAGCTCACCCCGGGACAGGTACACAGATACGCAGTATTTT. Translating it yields CASSPRDRYTDTQYF.

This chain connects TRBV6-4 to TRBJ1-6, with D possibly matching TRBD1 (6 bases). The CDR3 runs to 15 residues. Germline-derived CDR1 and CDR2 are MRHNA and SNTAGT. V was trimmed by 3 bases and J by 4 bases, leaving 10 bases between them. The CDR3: CASSETGIYNSPLHF. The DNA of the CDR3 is TGTGCCAGCAGTGAGACAGGAATTTATAATTCACCCCTCCACTTT.

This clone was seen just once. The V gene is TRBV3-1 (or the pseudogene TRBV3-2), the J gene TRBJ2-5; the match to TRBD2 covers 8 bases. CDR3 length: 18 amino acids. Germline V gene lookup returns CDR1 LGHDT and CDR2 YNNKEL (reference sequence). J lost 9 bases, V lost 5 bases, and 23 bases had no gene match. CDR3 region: CASSSLAGNYPGESPQYF. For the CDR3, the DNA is TGTGCCAGCAGCTCTTTAGCGGGGAATTATCCAGGTGAAAGTCCCCAGTACTTC.

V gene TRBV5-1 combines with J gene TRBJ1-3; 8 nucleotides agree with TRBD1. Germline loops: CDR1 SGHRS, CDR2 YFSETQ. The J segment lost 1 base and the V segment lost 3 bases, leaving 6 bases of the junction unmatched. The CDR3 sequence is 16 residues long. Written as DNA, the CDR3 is TGCGCCAGCAGCTCTTTGGGACAGGTATCTGGAAACACCATATATTTT. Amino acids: CASSSLGQVSGNTIYF.

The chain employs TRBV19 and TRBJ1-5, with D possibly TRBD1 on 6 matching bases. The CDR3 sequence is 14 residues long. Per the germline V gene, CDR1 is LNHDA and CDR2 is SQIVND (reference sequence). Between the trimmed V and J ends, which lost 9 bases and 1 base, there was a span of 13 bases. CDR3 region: CASRTVRSNQPQHF. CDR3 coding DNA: TGTGCCAGCCGGACAGTGAGGAGCAATCAGCCCCAGCATTTT.

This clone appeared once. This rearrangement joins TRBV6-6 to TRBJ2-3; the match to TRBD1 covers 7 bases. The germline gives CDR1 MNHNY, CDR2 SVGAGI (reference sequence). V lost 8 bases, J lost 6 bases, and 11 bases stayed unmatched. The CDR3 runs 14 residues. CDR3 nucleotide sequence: TGTGCCAGCGGGCTTAGGGGGCCAGACGATACGCAGTATTTT. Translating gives CASGLRGPDDTQYF.

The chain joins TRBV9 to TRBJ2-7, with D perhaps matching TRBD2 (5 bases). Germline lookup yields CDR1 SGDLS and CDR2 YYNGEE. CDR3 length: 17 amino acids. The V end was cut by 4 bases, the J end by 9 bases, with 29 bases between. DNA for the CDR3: TGTGCCAGCAGCCAAGGCGGTCTAAGCGGCCCTCAAAATGGGCAGTACTTC. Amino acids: CASSQGGLSGPQNGQYF.

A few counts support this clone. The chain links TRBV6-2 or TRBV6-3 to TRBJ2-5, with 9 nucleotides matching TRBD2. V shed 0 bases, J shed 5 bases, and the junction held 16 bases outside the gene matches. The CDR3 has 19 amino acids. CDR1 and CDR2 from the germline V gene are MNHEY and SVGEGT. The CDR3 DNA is TGTGCCAGCAGTTACTCGTGGGGGAACCCGGGACTAGCATCTGAGACCCAGTACTTC. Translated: CASSYSWGNPGLASETQYF.

Here the CDR3 DNA reads TGTGCCAGCACCCGCGGGAGGGGTACTAGCACAGATACGCAGTATTTT. It yields the protein CASTRGRGTSTDTQYF. The rearrangement links TRBV7-8 to TRBJ2-3; 9 nucleotides match TRBD2. The CDR3 has 16 residues. Germline assignment: CDR1 SGHVS and CDR2 FQNEAQ. The V gene end was trimmed by 7 bases and the J gene end by 0 bases; junction bases not matched to a gene: 8.

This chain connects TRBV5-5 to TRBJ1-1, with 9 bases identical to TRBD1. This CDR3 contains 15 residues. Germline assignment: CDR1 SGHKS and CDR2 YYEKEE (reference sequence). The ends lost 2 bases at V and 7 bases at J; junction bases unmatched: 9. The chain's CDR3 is CASSLLGTGRDEAFF. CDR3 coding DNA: TGTGCCAGCAGCTTACTCGGGACAGGGAGAGATGAAGCTTTCTTT.

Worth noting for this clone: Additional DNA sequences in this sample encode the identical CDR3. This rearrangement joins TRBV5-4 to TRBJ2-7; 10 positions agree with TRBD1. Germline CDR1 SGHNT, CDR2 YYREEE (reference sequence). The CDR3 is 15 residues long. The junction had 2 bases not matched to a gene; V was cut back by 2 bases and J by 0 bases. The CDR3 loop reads CASSFRDRGSYEQYF. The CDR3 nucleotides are TGTGCCAGCAGCTTCCGGGACAGGGGCTCCTACGAGCAGTACTTC.

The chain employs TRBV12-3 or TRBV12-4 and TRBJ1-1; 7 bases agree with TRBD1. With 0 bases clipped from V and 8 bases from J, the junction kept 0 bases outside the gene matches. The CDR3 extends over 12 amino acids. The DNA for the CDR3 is TGTGCCAGCAGTTTAGCGGACAGGGAAGCTTTCTTT. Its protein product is CASSLADREAFF.

This CDR3 reads CASSLEGIDEQYF. In DNA, the CDR3 is TGTGCCAGCAGTTTAGAGGGGATCGACGAGCAGTACTTC. The rearrangement links TRBV12-3 or TRBV12-4 to TRBJ2-7; tentative D call: TRBD1 (5 bases). The germline V and J ends were trimmed by 1 base and 5 bases, with 9 bases remaining between them. The CDR3 length is 13 residues.

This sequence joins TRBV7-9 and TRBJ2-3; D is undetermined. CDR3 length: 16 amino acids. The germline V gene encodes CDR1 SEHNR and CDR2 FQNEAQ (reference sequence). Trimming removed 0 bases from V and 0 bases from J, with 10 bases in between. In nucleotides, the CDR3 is TGTGCCAGCAGCTTAGCTCTAGGAGATAGCACAGATACGCAGTATTTT. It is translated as CASSLALGDSTDTQYF.

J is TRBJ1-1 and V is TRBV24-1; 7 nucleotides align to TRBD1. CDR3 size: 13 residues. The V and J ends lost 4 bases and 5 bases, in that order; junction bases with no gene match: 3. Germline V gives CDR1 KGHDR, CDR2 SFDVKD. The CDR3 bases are TGTGCCACCAGTGAACCAGGGGGGACTGAAGCTTTCTTT. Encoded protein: CATSEPGGTEAFF.

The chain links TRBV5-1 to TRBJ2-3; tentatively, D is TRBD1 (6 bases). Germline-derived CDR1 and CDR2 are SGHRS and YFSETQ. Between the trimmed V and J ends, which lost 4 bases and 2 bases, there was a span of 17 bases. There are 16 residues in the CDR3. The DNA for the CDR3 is TGCGCCAGCAGCATACAGGGCGGCGATCTCACAGATACGCAGTATTTT. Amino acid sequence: CASSIQGGDLTDTQYF.

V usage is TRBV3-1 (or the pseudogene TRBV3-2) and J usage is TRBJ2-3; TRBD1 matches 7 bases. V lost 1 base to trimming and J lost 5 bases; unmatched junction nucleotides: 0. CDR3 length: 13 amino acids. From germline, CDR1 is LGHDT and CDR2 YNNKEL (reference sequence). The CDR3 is CASSQGTGDTQYF. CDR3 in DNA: TGTGCCAGCAGCCAAGGGACAGGAGATACGCAGTATTTT.

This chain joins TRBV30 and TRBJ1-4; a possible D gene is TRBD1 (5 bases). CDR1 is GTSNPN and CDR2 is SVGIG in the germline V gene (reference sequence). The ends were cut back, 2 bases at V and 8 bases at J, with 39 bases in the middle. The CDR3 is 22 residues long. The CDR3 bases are TGTGCCTGGAGTCCCCTCGGCCCCTTAAAATCTTCCCCCGGAGCGGGGCGGGAAAAACTGTTTTTT. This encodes CAWSPLGPLKSSPGAGREKLFF.